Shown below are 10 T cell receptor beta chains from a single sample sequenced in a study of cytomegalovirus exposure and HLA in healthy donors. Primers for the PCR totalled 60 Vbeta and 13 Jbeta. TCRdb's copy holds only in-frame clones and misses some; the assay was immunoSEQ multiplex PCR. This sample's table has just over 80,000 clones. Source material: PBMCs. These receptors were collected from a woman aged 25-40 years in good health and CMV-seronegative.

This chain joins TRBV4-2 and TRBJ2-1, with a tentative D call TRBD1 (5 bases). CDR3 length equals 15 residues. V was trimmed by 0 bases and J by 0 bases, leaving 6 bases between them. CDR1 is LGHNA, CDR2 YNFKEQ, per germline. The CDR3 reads CASSQDQGSYNEQFF. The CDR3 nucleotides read TGTGCCAGCAGCCAAGATCAGGGCTCCTACAATGAGCAGTTCTTC.

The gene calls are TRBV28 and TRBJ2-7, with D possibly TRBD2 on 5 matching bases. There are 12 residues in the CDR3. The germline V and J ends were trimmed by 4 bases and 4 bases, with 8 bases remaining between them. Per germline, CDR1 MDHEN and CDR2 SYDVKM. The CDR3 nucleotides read TGTGCCAGCAGTTACAGCGGTTACGAGCAGTACTTC. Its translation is CASSYSGYEQYF.

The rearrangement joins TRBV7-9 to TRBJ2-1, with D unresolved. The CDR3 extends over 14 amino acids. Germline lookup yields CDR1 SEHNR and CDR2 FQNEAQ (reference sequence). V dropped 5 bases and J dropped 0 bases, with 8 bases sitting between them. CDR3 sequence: CASSPPGSYNEQFF. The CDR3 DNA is TGTGCCAGCAGCCCCCCGGGCTCCTACAATGAGCAGTTCTTC. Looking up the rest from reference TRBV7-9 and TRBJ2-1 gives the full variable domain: DTGVSQNPRHKITKRGQNVTFRCDPISEHNRLYWYRQTLGQGPEFLTYFQNEAQLEKSRLLSDRFSAERPKGSFSTLEIQRTEQGDSAMYLCASSPPGSYNEQFFGPGTRLTVL.

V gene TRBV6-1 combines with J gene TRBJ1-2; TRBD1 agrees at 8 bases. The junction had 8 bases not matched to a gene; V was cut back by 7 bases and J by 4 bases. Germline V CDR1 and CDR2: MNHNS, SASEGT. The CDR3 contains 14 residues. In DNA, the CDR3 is TGTGCCAGCACAGGACAGGGATTAATCTATGGCTACACCTTC. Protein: CASTGQGLIYGYTF.

Here the CDR3 reads CASSLVGHEETQYF. The CDR3 region has the DNA TGCGCCAGCAGCTTGGTTGGGCATGAAGAGACCCAGTACTTC. The chain has TRBV5-1 and TRBJ2-5; the D is unclear. Germline assignment: CDR1 SGHRS and CDR2 YFSETQ. The V and J ends lost 0 bases and 3 bases respectively, with 9 bases between them. The CDR3 extends over 14 amino acids.

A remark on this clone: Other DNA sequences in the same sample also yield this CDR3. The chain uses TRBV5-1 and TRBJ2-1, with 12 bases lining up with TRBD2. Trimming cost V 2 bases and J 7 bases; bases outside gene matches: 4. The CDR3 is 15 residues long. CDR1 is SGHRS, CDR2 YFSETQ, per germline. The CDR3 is CASSLRLAGANEQFF. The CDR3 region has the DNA TGCGCCAGCAGCTTAAGACTAGCGGGAGCTAATGAGCAGTTCTTC.

The CDR3 protein is CASNTDRDRNTGELFF. Here the CDR3 DNA reads TGTGCCAGCAACACTGACCGGGACAGGAACACCGGGGAGCTGTTTTTT. The chain has TRBV7-6 and TRBJ2-2; 7 nucleotides match TRBD1. This CDR3 has 16 amino acids. V lost 7 bases, J lost 1 base, and 9 bases stayed unmatched. Per the germline V gene, CDR1 is SGHVS and CDR2 is FNYEAQ.

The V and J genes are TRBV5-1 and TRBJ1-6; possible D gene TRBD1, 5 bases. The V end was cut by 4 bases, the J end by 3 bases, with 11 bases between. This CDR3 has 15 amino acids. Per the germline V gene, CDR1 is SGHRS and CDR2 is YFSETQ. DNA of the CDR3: TGCGCCAGCAGCGACCTCGGGGGCTATAATTCACCCCTCCACTTT. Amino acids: CASSDLGGYNSPLHF.

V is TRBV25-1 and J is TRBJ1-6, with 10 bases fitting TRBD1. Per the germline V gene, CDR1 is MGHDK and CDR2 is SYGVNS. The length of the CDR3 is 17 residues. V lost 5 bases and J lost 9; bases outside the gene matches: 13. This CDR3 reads CASSISGTGAEGSPLHF. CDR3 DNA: TGTGCCAGCAGTATTTCCGGGACAGGGGCTGAGGGTTCACCCCTCCACTTT.

CDR3 in DNA: TGCAGCGTTGAGGGGGCAGGGATTAACGAGCAGTACTTC. Residues: CSVEGAGINEQYF. The rearrangement links TRBV29-1 to TRBJ2-7; weak D call: TRBD1 (6 bases). The ends were cut back, 3 bases at V and 5 bases at J, with 14 bases in the middle. Germline V lookup: CDR1 SQVTM, CDR2 ANQGSEA. The CDR3 loop spans 13 amino acids.